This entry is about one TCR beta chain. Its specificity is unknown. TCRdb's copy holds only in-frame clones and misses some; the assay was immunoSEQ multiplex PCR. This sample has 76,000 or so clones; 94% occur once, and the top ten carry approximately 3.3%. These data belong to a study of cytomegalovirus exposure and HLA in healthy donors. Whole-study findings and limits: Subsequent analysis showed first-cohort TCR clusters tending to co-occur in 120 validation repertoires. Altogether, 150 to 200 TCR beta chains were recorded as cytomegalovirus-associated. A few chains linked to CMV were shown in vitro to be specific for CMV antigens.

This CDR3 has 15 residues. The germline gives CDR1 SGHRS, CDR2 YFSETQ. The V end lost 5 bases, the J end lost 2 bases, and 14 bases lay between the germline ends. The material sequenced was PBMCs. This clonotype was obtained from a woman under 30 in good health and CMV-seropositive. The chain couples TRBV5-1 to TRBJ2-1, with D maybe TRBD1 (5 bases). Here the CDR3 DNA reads TGCGCCAGCAGTCAGGGAATTGGTACCTACAATGAGCAGTTCTTC. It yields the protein CASSQGIGTYNEQFF. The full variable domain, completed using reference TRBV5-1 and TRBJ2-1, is KAGVTQTPRYLIKTRGQQVTLSCSPISGHRSVSWYQQTPGQGLQFLFEYFSETQRNKGNFPGRFSGRQFSNSRSEMNVSTLELGDSALYLCASSQGIGTYNEQFFGPGTRLTVL.